This TCR beta chain was found in a study of T cell changes during pregnancy in multiple sclerosis. Only in-frame clones appear in the TCRdb table, and some are missing; sequencing was by immunoSEQ multiplex PCR. The sample includes 55,000 to 80,000 clones, approximately 93% of them seen just once. CDR3 size: 13 residues. Germline assignment: CDR1 SEHNR and CDR2 FQNEAQ (reference sequence). V was shortened by 0 bases and J by 8 bases, with 8 bases between the two germline ends. The V and J genes are TRBV7-9 and TRBJ2-4; a possible D gene is TRBD1 (5 bases). The sample in question was CD8+ T cells from peripheral blood mononuclear cells, obtained in the second trimester of pregnancy. The clonotype originates from a female donor with multiple sclerosis, enrolled in a pregnancy study. This CDR3 is CASSLAGEDIQYF. In DNA, the CDR3 is TGTGCCAGCAGCTTAGCAGGGGAAGACATTCAGTACTTC.